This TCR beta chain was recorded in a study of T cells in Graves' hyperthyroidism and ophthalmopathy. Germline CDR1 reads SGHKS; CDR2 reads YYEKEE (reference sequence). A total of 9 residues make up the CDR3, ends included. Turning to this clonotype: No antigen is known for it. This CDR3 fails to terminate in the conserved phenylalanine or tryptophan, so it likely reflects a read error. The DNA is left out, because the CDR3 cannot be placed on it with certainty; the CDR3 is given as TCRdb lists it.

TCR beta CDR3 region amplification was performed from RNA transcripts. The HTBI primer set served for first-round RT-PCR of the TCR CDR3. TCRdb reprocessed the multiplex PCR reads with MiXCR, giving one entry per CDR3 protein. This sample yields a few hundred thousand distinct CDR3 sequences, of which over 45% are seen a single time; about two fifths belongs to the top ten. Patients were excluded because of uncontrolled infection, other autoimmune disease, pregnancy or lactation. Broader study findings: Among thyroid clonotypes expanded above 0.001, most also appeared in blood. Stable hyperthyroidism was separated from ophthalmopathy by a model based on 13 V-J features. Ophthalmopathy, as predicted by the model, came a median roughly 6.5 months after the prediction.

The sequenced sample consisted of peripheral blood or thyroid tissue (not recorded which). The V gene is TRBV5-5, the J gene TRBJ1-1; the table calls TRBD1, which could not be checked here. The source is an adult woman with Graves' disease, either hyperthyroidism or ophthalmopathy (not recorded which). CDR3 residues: CASSPQGFS.